This TCR beta chain was identified in a study of long-term antiretroviral therapy in people with HIV. The trim removed 0 bases at V and 7 bases at J, leaving 3 bases unmatched. CDR1 and CDR2 from the germline V gene are SGHTA and FQGTGA. The CDR3 contains 14 residues. A v3.0 immunoSEQ assay was performed at survey level. Generated by immunoSEQ multiplex PCR, the TCRdb table keeps only in-frame clones and is missing some. This sample has 14,000 or so clones, with about 80% found just once. Specimens held roughly 0.9-11 million cryopreserved PBMC prior to DNA extraction. Sequences were derived from unsorted PBMCs, sampled just before starting antiretroviral therapy. The source of this sequence is a man aged 40-49 years with HIV. The rearrangement uses TRBV7-3 and TRBJ1-2; 9 bases match TRBD1. The CDR3: CASSLTRTGAGYTF. For the CDR3, the DNA is TGTGCCAGCAGCTTAACCCGGACAGGGGCTGGCTACACCTTC.